Presented here are 26 T cell receptor beta chains from one specimen sequenced in a study of T cell responses to AZD1222 COVID-19 vaccine. Assay: immunoSEQ multiplex PCR; the TCRdb copy retains only in-frame clones and omits some. The sample shows under 140,000 clones, about 94% of them seen only once. Sequenced material: peripheral blood, taken 28 days after the second AZD1222 dose. All receptors derive from an adult who received the AZD1222 COVID-19 vaccine.

The chain is built from TRBV29-1 and TRBJ1-2; TRBD1 matches at 7 bases. V trimming: 4 bases; J trimming: 8 bases; junction bases outside the gene matches: 4. This CDR3 comprises 11 residues. The germline V gene has CDR1 SQVTM and CDR2 ANQGSEA. In nucleotides, the CDR3 is TGCAGCGTTGGAGGGGGCAACGGCTACACCTTC. It is translated as CSVGGGNGYTF.

V usage is TRBV13 and J usage is TRBJ1-1; no clear D gene. Trimming removed 5 bases from V and 2 bases from J, with 9 bases in between. CDR1 is PRHDT, CDR2 FYEKMQ, per germline (reference sequence). The CDR3 is 13 residues long. The CDR3 sequence is CASSPQRNTEAFF. The CDR3, as DNA: TGTGCCAGCAGCCCACAGAGAAACACTGAAGCTTTCTTT. Supplemented by reference TRBV13 and TRBJ1-1, the full variable domain reads AAGVIQSPRHLIKEKRETATLKCYPIPRHDTVYWYQQGPGQDPQFLISFYEKMQSDKGSIPDRFSAQQFSDYHSELNMSSLELGDSALYFCASSPQRNTEAFFGQGTRLTVV.

The V call is TRBV19, the J call TRBJ1-1; D may be TRBD1 (5 bases). Germline lookup yields CDR1 LNHDA and CDR2 SQIVND (reference sequence). The CDR3 loop spans 17 amino acids. The V and J ends lost 5 bases and 3 bases respectively, with 22 bases between them. CDR3 coding DNA: TGTGCCAGTAGTGCCATAACAACCGGGACCTGGGACACTGAAGCTTTCTTT. It is translated as CASSAITTGTWDTEAFF.

CDR3 nucleotides: TGTGCCAGCAGCCCCCACGGGAGCGGGGGCACAGATACGCAGTATTTT. The encoded protein is CASSPHGSGGTDTQYF. The rearrangement uses TRBV7-9 and TRBJ2-3; 7 bases map to TRBD2. Losses at the gene ends were 5 bases for V and 1 base for J; bases not matched to a gene: 9. CDR1 is SEHNR and CDR2 is FQNEAQ in the germline V gene (reference sequence). The CDR3 runs to 16 residues.

The V and J genes are TRBV6-2 or TRBV6-3 and TRBJ1-1, with TRBD1 matching 7 bases. Losses at the gene ends were 5 bases for V and 3 bases for J; bases not matched to a gene: 9. CDR1 and CDR2 (germline): MNHEY, SVGEGT. The CDR3 has 15 residues. CDR3: CASSTQGIGYTEAFF. The CDR3, as DNA: TGTGCCAGCAGTACACAGGGGATTGGGTACACTGAAGCTTTCTTT.

The rearrangement uses TRBV6-5 and TRBJ1-1, with unresolved D. The CDR3 totals 13 residues. From germline, CDR1 is MNHEY and CDR2 SVGAGI. The germline V and J ends were trimmed by 4 bases and 1 base, with 7 bases remaining between them. CDR3 loop: CASSSRQNTEAFF. As DNA, the CDR3 is TGTGCCAGCAGTTCGCGACAGAACACTGAAGCTTTCTTT.

V gene TRBV15 combines with J gene TRBJ1-3; unclear D gene. V gave up 2 bases and J gave up 2 bases, with 10 bases separating them. In germline, CDR1 is LNHNV, CDR2 YYDKDF (reference sequence). This CDR3 has 15 amino acids. CDR3 bases: TGTGCCACCAGCAGATACGAGCCTACTGGAAACACCATATATTTT. It specifies CATSRYEPTGNTIYF.

This chain joins TRBV28 and TRBJ2-5, with 10 bases fitting TRBD1. The ends lost 3 bases at V and 5 bases at J; junction bases unmatched: 6. CDR3 length: 15 amino acids. Germline V gene data show CDR1 as MDHEN and CDR2 as SYDVKM. Here the CDR3 DNA reads TGTGCCAGCAGTTTCGGGACAGGGGTTTCGGAGACCCAGTACTTC. It is translated as CASSFGTGVSETQYF.

This clone was seen once. This chain connects TRBV7-7 to TRBJ2-3; TRBD2 is a possible D gene (6 bases). The CDR3 runs to 13 residues. Germline-derived CDR1 and CDR2 are SSHAT and FNYEAQ (reference sequence). Between the trimmed V and J ends, which lost 2 bases and 5 bases, there was a span of 8 bases. In DNA form, the CDR3 reads TGTGCCAGCAGCTTACGCGGGGAAGATACGCAGTATTTT. It specifies CASSLRGEDTQYF.

DNA of the CDR3: TGTGCCAGCAGTTATACTAGCAGCACAGATACGCAGTATTTT. It is translated as CASSYTSSTDTQYF. This chain joins TRBV6-2 or TRBV6-3 and TRBJ2-3; D is possibly TRBD2 (6 bases). Germline V gives CDR1 MNHEY, CDR2 SVGEGT. Between the trimmed V and J ends, which lost 3 bases and 0 bases, there was a span of 7 bases. The CDR3 sequence is 14 residues long.

The count of this clone is one. V is TRBV5-4 and J is TRBJ1-3; no definite D call. CDR3 length: 12 amino acids. In germline, CDR1 is SGHNT, CDR2 YYREEE (reference sequence). Trimming stripped 4 bases from V and 4 bases from J, with 6 bases between. The DNA for the CDR3 is TGTGCCAGCAGCCAACAGGGAAACACCATATATTTT. It codes for CASSQQGNTIYF.

V and J are TRBV6-1 and TRBJ1-2; D remains ambiguous. CDR1 and CDR2 (germline): MNHNS, SASEGT. The CDR3 is 13 amino acids. Trimming shortened V by 2 bases and J by 3 bases, and 7 bases separated the two germline ends. The CDR3 DNA reads as TGTGCCAGCAGTGAAATGGCGGACTATGGCTACACCTTC. Translated: CASSEMADYGYTF.

This clone came up once. A junction boundary mismatches the germline segment, possibly from a read error. V usage is TRBV11-1 and J usage is TRBJ1-1; D ambiguous. Germline V gene sequence: CDR1 SGHAT, CDR2 FQDESV (reference sequence). The CDR3 is made up of 16 amino acids. In DNA form, the CDR3 reads TGTGCCAGCAGCGTAGCCCTAGGCAGGACGGACACTGAAGCTTTCTTT. The encoded protein is CASSVALGRTDTEAFF. The variable domain in full, completed from reference TRBV11-1 and TRBJ1-1, reads EAEVAQSPRYKITEKSQAVAFWCDPISGHATLYWYRQILGQGPELLVQFQDESVVDDSQLPKDRFSAERLKGVDSTLKIQPAELGDSAMYLCASSVALGRTDTEAFFGQGTRLTVV.

V usage is TRBV29-1 and J usage is TRBJ2-6; D is ambiguous. Germline CDR1 is SQVTM and CDR2 is ANQGSEA. This CDR3 contains 15 residues. The germline V and J ends were trimmed by 4 bases and 4 bases, with 14 bases remaining between them. CDR3 coding DNA: TGCAGCGTTGCCAACACGCGGTCAGGGGCCAACGTCCTGACTTTC. Amino acid sequence: CSVANTRSGANVLTF.

The rearrangement uses TRBV30 and TRBJ2-2, with TRBD2 matching 11 bases. The V gene's germline CDR1 is GTSNPN and CDR2 SVGIG (reference sequence). The CDR3 extends over 18 amino acids. With 3 bases clipped from V and 4 bases from J, the junction kept 13 bases outside the gene matches. The CDR3 DNA is TGTGCCTGGAGAGCTTACCTAGCGGGAGGCGATGGCACCGGGGAGCTGTTTTTT. Translation gives CAWRAYLAGGDGTGELFF.

The rearrangement links TRBV5-1 to TRBJ1-1, with 7 bases matching TRBD1. Trimming at V came to 4 bases and at J to 0 bases, leaving 3 bases not matched to a gene. CDR1 and CDR2 (germline): SGHRS, YFSETQ. There are 14 residues in the CDR3. The CDR3 sequence: CASSPGQMNTEAFF. CDR3 sequence (DNA): TGCGCCAGCAGCCCGGGACAGATGAACACTGAAGCTTTCTTT.

The V and J genes are TRBV11-1 and TRBJ1-1; D not resolved. CDR3 length: 14 amino acids. V was trimmed by 1 base and J by 3 bases, leaving 9 bases between them. Germline values: CDR1 SGHAT, CDR2 FQDESV (reference sequence). The CDR3 loop is CASSLGAGYTEAFF. CDR3 bases: TGTGCCAGCAGCTTAGGGGCCGGGTACACTGAAGCTTTCTTT.

A few counts support this clone. V and J are TRBV2 and TRBJ1-6; TRBD1 might be the D (5 bases). V lost 8 bases to trimming and J lost 10 bases, with 15 bases between them. The CDR3 contains 13 residues. Germline values: CDR1 SNHLY, CDR2 FYNNEI. The CDR3 is CASSPGLDSPLHF. In nucleotides, the CDR3 is TGTGCCAGCTCTCCGGGACTGGACTCACCCCTCCACTTT.

This chain joins TRBV2 and TRBJ1-2, with D uncertain. V was cut by 8 bases and J by 4 bases, with 11 bases left in between. The CDR3 contains 12 residues. The germline gives CDR1 SNHLY, CDR2 FYNNEI. The CDR3 DNA is TGTGCCAGCTCAGTCTGGGGCTATGGCTACACCTTC. This codes for CASSVWGYGYTF.

This clone has a single count. This chain connects TRBV4-1 to TRBJ1-1; the D gene is possibly TRBD1 (5 bases). Germline-derived CDR1 and CDR2 are MGHRA and YSYEKL. Deletions cut 7 bases from V and 0 bases from J, with 12 bases between. This CDR3 contains 14 residues. The CDR3 loop reads CASTLGQMNTEAFF. Here the CDR3 DNA reads TGCGCCAGCACACTTGGACAAATGAACACTGAAGCTTTCTTT.

This clone has only one observation. This chain links TRBV19 with TRBJ1-1, with unresolved D. The CDR3 runs 14 residues. Germline CDR1 LNHDA, CDR2 SQIVND (reference sequence). V lost 7 bases, J lost 4 bases, and 16 bases lay in between. CDR3 loop: CASIDGVRITEAFF. CDR3 coding DNA: TGTGCCAGTATCGATGGAGTGCGAATCACTGAAGCTTTCTTT.

The chain has TRBV20-1 and TRBJ1-6, with D hard to call. This CDR3 comprises 11 residues. Deletions cut 6 bases from V and 14 bases from J, with 14 bases between. The germline V gene has CDR1 DFQATT and CDR2 SNEGSKA (reference sequence). CDR3 DNA sequence: TGCAGTGCAAAGGGCGGGGAGACCCTCCACTTT. This sequence encodes CSAKGGETLHF.

The CDR3 spells CASSLSFGAGYTF. DNA of the CDR3: TGTGCCAGCAGTCTTAGCTTTGGGGCGGGCTACACCTTC. The chain employs TRBV27 and TRBJ1-2; D is perhaps TRBD1 (5 bases). The CDR3 runs to 13 residues. The V gene lost 5 bases and the J gene lost 8 bases, with 15 bases spanning the gap. Germline V gives CDR1 MNHEY, CDR2 SMNVEV (reference sequence).

The V gene is TRBV9, the J gene TRBJ2-7; 8 bases map to TRBD2. The CDR3 sequence is 15 residues long. J lost 7 bases, V lost 1 base, and 10 bases had no gene match. CDR1 and CDR2 from the germline V gene are SGDLS and YYNGEE. The CDR3 DNA follows: TGTGCCAGCAGCGTAACAAGCGGGAGTTTTCGGGAGCAGTACTTC. This sequence encodes CASSVTSGSFREQYF. Full variable domain (outside the CDR3, taken from reference TRBV9 and TRBJ2-7): DSGVTQTPKHLITATGQRVTLRCSPRSGDLSVYWYQQSLDQGLQFLIQYYNGEERAKGNILERFSAQQFPDLHSELNLSSLELGDSALYFCASSVTSGSFREQYFGPGTRLTVT.

The chain employs TRBV18 and TRBJ1-5; 8 nucleotides align to TRBD1. V gave up 4 bases and J gave up 3 bases; unmatched junction bases: 8. Germline V lookup: CDR1 KGHSH, CDR2 LQKENI. The CDR3 has 16 residues. As DNA, the CDR3 is TGTGCCAGCTCACGTGGACAGGGCGCGATCAATCAGCCCCAGCATTTT. This translates into CASSRGQGAINQPQHF.

The count of this clone is one. The chain is built from TRBV5-1 and TRBJ2-3; 8 bases line up with TRBD2. CDR1 and CDR2 (germline): SGHRS, YFSETQ. CDR3 length: 15 residues. V lost 2 bases and J lost 2; bases outside the gene matches: 4. CDR3 loop: CASSLQAGDTDTQYF. Here the CDR3 DNA reads TGCGCCAGCAGCTTACAAGCGGGGGACACAGATACGCAGTATTTT. The whole variable domain, remainder taken from reference TRBV5-1 and TRBJ2-3, is KAGVTQTPRYLIKTRGQQVTLSCSPISGHRSVSWYQQTPGQGLQFLFEYFSETQRNKGNFPGRFSGRQFSNSRSEMNVSTLELGDSALYLCASSLQAGDTDTQYFGPGTRLTVL.